The 10 T cell receptor beta chains given below trace back to one sample, sequenced in a study of response to subunit inactivated influenza vaccine. TCRdb redid the calling of the RT-PCR reads with MiXCR, one entry per CDR3 protein. Of about 500,000 distinct CDR3 sequences listed, more than 15% are singletons. Sample: CD4+ T cells sorted from PBMCs, taken around 25 months after vaccination. Every receptor here comes from a man aged 50-75 years who received an inactivated influenza vaccine.

This rearrangement joins TRBV27 to TRBJ1-1; possible D gene TRBD1, 6 bases. Germline V CDR1 and CDR2: MNHEY, SMNVEV (reference sequence). This CDR3 region has 14 residues. Trimming pared 9 bases from V and 1 base from J, leaving 15 bases between. The CDR3 nucleotides read TGTGCCAGTCGACAGGCAGTTGGGAACACTGAAGCTTTCTTT. Its translation is CASRQAVGNTEAFF.

This sequence joins TRBV20-1 and TRBJ2-7; 14 positions agree with TRBD2. Trimming removed 0 bases from V and 6 bases from J; junction bases left unmatched: 7. The germline V gene encodes CDR1 DFQATT and CDR2 SNEGSKA (reference sequence). The CDR3 loop spans 16 amino acids. The CDR3 loop reads CSARDRLAGGTVEQYF. For the CDR3, the DNA is TGCAGTGCTAGAGATAGACTAGCGGGAGGGACGGTCGAGCAGTACTTC.

This clonotype came up a few times. The chain recombines TRBV6-2 or TRBV6-3 with TRBJ1-2, with unresolved D. Germline V gene sequence: CDR1 MNHEY, CDR2 SVGEGT. This CDR3 has 13 amino acids. Trimming removed 7 bases at V and 8 bases at J, with 17 bases between. The CDR3 nucleotides read TGTGCCAGCACCCAGTTACGGCGAGGGGGCTACACCTTC. This sequence encodes CASTQLRRGGYTF.

The rearrangement links TRBV6-5 to TRBJ2-3, with 8 bases fitting TRBD1. In germline, CDR1 is MNHEY, CDR2 SVGAGI. Trimming cost V 2 bases and J 6 bases; bases outside gene matches: 1. The CDR3 is 13 residues long. DNA of the CDR3: TGTGCCAGCAGTTACACAGGGGGTGATACGCAGTATTTT. This encodes CASSYTGGDTQYF.

This clonotype was seen only a few times. CDR3 in amino acids: CASSLPGLAGYEQFF. The DNA of the CDR3 is TGTGCCAGCAGTCTCCCGGGACTAGCTGGCTATGAGCAGTTCTTC. The J gene is TRBJ2-1, the V gene TRBV6-2 or TRBV6-3; 9 bases align to TRBD2. Unmatched junction bases numbered 10, after V lost 5 bases and J lost 8 bases. This CDR3 has 15 amino acids. Germline-derived CDR1 and CDR2 are MNHEY and SVGEGT.

V and J are TRBV5-5 and TRBJ2-5; the D is unclear. Germline lookup yields CDR1 SGHKS and CDR2 YYEKEE (reference sequence). Trimming cost V 7 bases and J 1 base, with 14 bases left between them. The CDR3 has 14 residues. CDR3: CASALITLQETQYF. The CDR3 DNA follows: TGTGCCAGCGCCTTAATCACCCTCCAAGAGACCCAGTACTTC.

This clonotype came up many times. V and J are TRBV7-2 and TRBJ2-5; D unresolved. Germline V lookup: CDR1 SGHTA, CDR2 FQGNSA. This CDR3 is 14 amino acids long. V lost 1 base and J lost 5, with 11 bases in between. Here the CDR3 reads CASSLVSTGETQYF. The DNA for the CDR3 is TGTGCCAGCAGCTTAGTCAGTACTGGGGAGACCCAGTACTTC. The full variable domain, completed using reference TRBV7-2 and TRBJ2-5, is GAGVSQSPSNKVTEKGKDVELRCDPISGHTALYWYRQSLGQGLEFLIYFQGNSAPDKSGLPSDRFSAERTGGSVSTLTIQRTQQEDSAVYLCASSLVSTGETQYFGPGTRLLVL.

A few counts support this clonotype. The chain uses TRBV29-1 and TRBJ1-1; maybe TRBD1 (5 bases). This CDR3 is built from 13 residues. Trimming took off 3 bases at V and 5 bases at J, with 13 bases between the two ends. The germline V gene encodes CDR1 SQVTM and CDR2 ANQGSEA. CDR3 loop: CSVEPGRRTEAFF. DNA for the CDR3: TGCAGCGTTGAGCCGGGGCGGCGGACTGAAGCTTTCTTT.

This sequence joins TRBV12-3 or TRBV12-4 and TRBJ2-2; TRBD2 matches at 9 bases. V shed 1 base, J shed 4 bases, and the junction held 13 bases outside the gene matches. CDR3 length equals 19 residues. Here the CDR3 reads CASSLGVGASGIRTGELFF. As DNA, the CDR3 is TGTGCCAGCAGTTTAGGGGTAGGGGCTAGCGGGATTCGCACCGGGGAGCTGTTTTTT.

V gene TRBV12-3 or TRBV12-4 combines with J gene TRBJ2-7; tentative D call: TRBD2 (5 bases). This CDR3 region has 11 residues. Trimming shortened V by 6 bases and J by 7 bases, and 10 bases separated the two germline ends. The DNA of the CDR3 is TGTGCCAGCAGAAACTCGGGGGAGCAGTACTTC. Its translation: CASRNSGEQYF.